A selection of T cell receptor beta chains follows, all from one sample in a study of CD8 T cells in ankylosing spondylitis. TCRdb reanalysed the 5' RACE reads using MiXCR and keeps one entry per CDR3 protein. The table shows 390,000 or so distinct CDR3 sequences, with approximately 20% occurring only once. Source material: blood, either unsorted or a sorted T cell fraction (not recorded which). The receptors come from a male donor with ankylosing spondylitis. CDR3s include the opening cysteine and the closing phenylalanine or tryptophan. D genes are given only for firm matches. Expanded clones are given a class, and other clones once, few, many or no size at all.

d_call	clone_size	v_call	j_call	cdr3_nt	cdr3_aa
NA	NA	TRBV5-1	TRBJ2-5	TGCGCCAGCAGCTTCTCCCAAGAGACCCAGTACTTC	CASSFSQETQYF
NA	NA	TRBV7-9	TRBJ2-2	TGTACCAGGCCCGGCGGAGTGCCCGGGGAGCTGTTTTTT	CTRPGGVPGELFF
TRBD1	few	TRBV11-2	TRBJ1-3	TGTGCCAGCAGCTTAGGGGGGACAGCTGGAAACACCATATATTTT	CASSLGGTAGNTIYF
NA	few	TRBV12-3/TRBV12-4	TRBJ2-3	TGTGCCAGCAGTTTATCGTTTTGGCAGGGCACAGATACGCAGTATTTT	CASSLSFWQGTDTQYF
NA	NA	TRBV4-3	TRBJ1-4	TGCGCCAGCAGCCAAGAGGGACTAGGGGAGAATGAAAAACTGTTTTTT	CASSQEGLGENEKLFF
NA	many	TRBV4-3	TRBJ1-1	TGCGCCAGCAGCCAAGAGTCTGGGTTGTGGAACACTGAAGCTTTCTTT	CASSQESGLWNTEAFF
TRBD2	few	TRBV27	TRBJ2-7	TGTGCCAGCAGCCCGGGACTAGCGGGAGTTGGTAGGCAGTACTTC	CASSPGLAGVGRQYF
NA	few	TRBV18	TRBJ2-7	TGTGCCAGCTCACCACCCCTTGGCTCCTACGAGCAGTACTTC	CASSPPLGSYEQYF
NA	NA	TRBV5-1	TRBJ1-3	TGCGCCAGCAGGGGATCTGGAAACACCATATATTTT	CASRGSGNTIYF
NA	few	TRBV7-8	TRBJ2-2	TGTGCCAGCAGCTTAGCGTCGTCGAACACCGGGGAGCTGTTTTTT	CASSLASSNTGELFF
TRBD1	few	TRBV7-9	TRBJ2-1	TGTGCCAGCACCGTAGACAGGGGAGGCTACAATGAGCAGTTCTTC	CASTVDRGGYNEQFF
NA	NA	TRBV5-1	TRBJ2-3	TGCGCCAGCAGCGTAGAGGATACGCAGTATTTT	CASSVEDTQYF
TRBD2	NA	TRBV2	TRBJ2-5	TGTGCCAGCCGGGCTAGCGGGAGTTTGGAGACCCAGTACTTC	CASRASGSLETQYF
NA	NA	TRBV9	TRBJ2-2	TGTGCCAGCAGCGTAGCCCCCCCTGGACCGGCGAACACCGGGGAGCTGTTTTTT	CASSVAPPGPANTGELFF
NA	NA	TRBV7-3	TRBJ2-7	TGTGCCAGCAGCAAAGGACTAGGGGGCGACGAGCAGTACTTC	CASSKGLGGDEQYF
TRBD1	NA	TRBV3-1	TRBJ2-5	TGTGCCAGCAGCCAAGACGACAGGGGTGGAGAGACCCAGTACTTC	CASSQDDRGGETQYF
NA	few	TRBV3-1	TRBJ1-1	TGTGCCAGCAGTCCCCCGCCAACCGGGACGGTGAACACTGAAGCTTTCTTT	CASSPPPTGTVNTEAFF
NA	NA	TRBV20-1	TRBJ2-1	TGCAGTGCTATCAACCCAGGAAAGACCTACAATGAGCAGTTCTTC	CSAINPGKTYNEQFF
NA	few	TRBV29-1	TRBJ2-1	TGCAGCGCTCAGGCCAGGGGAGTCAATGAGCAGTTCTTC	CSAQARGVNEQFF
TRBD2	few	TRBV12-3/TRBV12-4	TRBJ2-2	TGTGCCAGCAGCGGCTCGGGGGGACGTAACACCGGGGAGCTGTTTTTT	CASSGSGGRNTGELFF
TRBD1	many	TRBV19	TRBJ1-5	TGTGCCAGTAAGGACAGGGACAATCAGCCCCAGCATTTT	CASKDRDNQPQHF
TRBD2	NA	TRBV7-7	TRBJ2-1	TGTGCCAGCAGCAACTCACTGACTAGCGGGACCTACAATGAGCAGTTCTTC	CASSNSLTSGTYNEQFF
NA	NA	TRBV20-1	TRBJ2-4	TGCAGTGCCTCTCTGGGGGCTGACATTCAGTACTTC	CSASLGADIQYF
TRBD1	few	TRBV20-1	TRBJ2-7	TGCAGTGCTAGACCGCTAGGACAGGGGGCCTACGAGCAGTACTTC	CSARPLGQGAYEQYF
NA	NA	TRBV9	TRBJ2-2	TGTGCCAGCAGCTCTCTGAGGGGAGAGCTGTTTTTT	CASSSLRGELFF
TRBD1	NA	TRBV11-2	TRBJ1-3	TGTGCCAGCAGCACTGGGGGACAGGGCTCTGGAAACACCATATATTTT	CASSTGGQGSGNTIYF
TRBD1	NA	TRBV24-1	TRBJ2-2	TGTGCCACCAGTCCCACCCCGGACAGGGGGCCGGCCGGGGAGCTGTTTTTT	CATSPTPDRGPAGELFF